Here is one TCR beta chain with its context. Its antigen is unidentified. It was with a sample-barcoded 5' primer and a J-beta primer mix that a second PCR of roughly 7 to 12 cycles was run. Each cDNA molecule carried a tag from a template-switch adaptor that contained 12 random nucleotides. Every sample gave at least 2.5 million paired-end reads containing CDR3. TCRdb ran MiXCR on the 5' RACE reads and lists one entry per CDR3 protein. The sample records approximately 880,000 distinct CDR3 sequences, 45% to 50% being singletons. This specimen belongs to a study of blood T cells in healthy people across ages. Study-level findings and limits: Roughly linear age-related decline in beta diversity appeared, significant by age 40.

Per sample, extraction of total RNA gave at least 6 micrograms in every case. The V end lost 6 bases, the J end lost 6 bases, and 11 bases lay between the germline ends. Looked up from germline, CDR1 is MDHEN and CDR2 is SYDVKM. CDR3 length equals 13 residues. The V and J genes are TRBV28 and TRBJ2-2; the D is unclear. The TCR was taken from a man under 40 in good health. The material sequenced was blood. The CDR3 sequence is CASRGSPAGELFF. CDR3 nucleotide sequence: TGTGCCAGCAGGGGCTCCCCGGCCGGGGAGCTGTTTTTT. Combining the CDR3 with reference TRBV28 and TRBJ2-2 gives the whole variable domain DVKVTQSSRYLVKRTGEKVFLECVQDMDHENMFWYRQDPGLGLRLIYFSYDVKMKEKGDIPEGYSVSREKKERFSLILESASTNQTSMYLCASRGSPAGELFFGEGSRLTVL.